This T cell receptor beta chain comes out of a study of CD8 T cells in Susac syndrome (dated by TCRdb to about 2019). In terms of the full investigation: Of the Susac syndrome patients who were sequenced, roughly 6 had clinically active disease and roughly eight were in clinical remission. At blood withdrawal, Susac syndrome patients were therapy-naive, treated with corticosteroids (with IVIg additionally given to some), or treated with IVIg alone. Whether CD8+ T cell activation and differentiation in Susac syndrome was antigen driven was tested using repertoire sequencing.

RNA was extracted using the RNeasy kit, and roughly 0.45 to 1 ug of the RNA was reverse transcribed with random hexamers. The immunoSEQ multiplex PCR assay, which covers 54 Vbeta and 13 Jbeta segments, was used to amplify TCR beta CDR3 regions. To correct PCR amplification bias, a synthetic template baseline was used for both primer optimization and computational correction. As for how the authors treated the data: Reads were assigned to V, D and J genes according to IMGT and analyzed in immunoSEQ Analyzer, with only productive sequences retained. To calculate clonality, Shannon entropy was normalized by log2 of the number of productive unique sequences and then subtracted from one. For each patient and control, public and private clones were evaluated within the 100 most prevalent clones. Clones were defined as Susac-specific when absent from the healthy and MS cohorts, from roughly 1,000 published viral clones and from other ImmuneACCESS disease sequences. TCRdb cleaned the public reads at Q25 with fastp, built clones with MiXCR and kept in-frame beta chains. Rows are unified per CDR3 protein, each entry keeping the most common DNA and genes. It is TCRdb's table, rather than the study itself, that gives the V and J calls and clone size. Recorded for this sample are about 240,000 distinct CDR3 sequences; approximately 95% of them occurred a single time. Approximately 0.1% of the sample belongs to the ten largest clones.

Study-wide conclusions, independent of this receptor: The TCR sequencing and HLA analysis was acknowledged to have included a relatively small number of individuals. The CD4+ T cell repertoire of patients with Susac syndrome showed no detectable clonal expansion.

Remarks on this clonotype: Its antigen has not been determined. No per-base quality is available; no much larger clone lies one base away.

Spanning cysteine to phenylalanine, the CDR3 consists of 16 amino acids. Only the CDR3 DNA is retained, 48 bases long and in frame from the first base. The CDR1 and CDR2 encoded by the germline V gene (reference sequence) are DFQATT and SNEGSKA. V is cut back by 5 bases and J by 6 bases, with 14 bases in the junction unmatched. Peripheral blood CD8+ and CD4+ T cells from healthy donors, Susac syndrome patients and multiple sclerosis patients were profiled using high-throughput TCR beta sequencing. The Susac syndrome patients fulfilled recently defined diagnostic criteria for either definite or probable disease. CD8+ TEMRA cells were enriched by FACS, while bulk CD8+ and CD4+ T cells were purified by magnetic negative isolation. Blood was drawn into EDTA tubes, processed within 24 hours, and PBMCs were isolated by density gradient centrifugation. PBMCs intended for TCR sequencing were cryopreserved in liquid nitrogen and were subsequently thawed in a 37 degrees C water bath. A purity of at least 90% was achieved for sorted or isolated CD4+, CD8+ and CD8+ TEMRA cells.

The sequence joins TRBV20-1 to TRBJ2-3, with TRBD2 identical over 10 junction bases. The source material was CD4+ T cells from PBMCs. The sequence derives from a human donor with Susac syndrome. The CDR3 reads CSALRRLAGVADTQYF. The sequence in DNA is TGCAGTGCTCTGAGACGCCTAGCGGGAGTAGCCGATACGCAGTATTTT.